Included here is one T cell receptor beta chain sequence, with context. The CDR3 contains 12 residues. Looked up from germline, CDR1 is LNHDA and CDR2 is SQIVND (reference sequence). V lost 8 bases to trimming and J lost 4 bases, with 9 bases between them. In the authors' methods: It was from reference gene primer amplification that nucleated cell counts were estimated. Using immunoSEQ multiplex PCR, the repertoire was profiled, and TCRdb retains in-frame clones only, with some absent. For V, J and clone size, that table is used; D and trimming come from the DNA. The sample consists of roughly 240,000 clones, 70% to 90% of them appearing once. These data are taken from a study of blood T cell repertoires in COVID-19.

This clonotype originated in a woman aged 45-65 years with acute COVID-19. The rearrangement links TRBV19 to TRBJ1-3; a weak D match, TRBD1 (5 bases). Material: PBMCs or T cells enriched from blood (not recorded which). The CDR3 protein is CASGASGNTIYF. In DNA, the CDR3 is TGTGCCAGTGGGGCTTCGGGAAACACCATATATTTT.